This is a list of T cell receptor beta chains from one sample in a study of cytomegalovirus exposure and HLA in healthy donors. Sequenced by immunoSEQ multiplex PCR; TCRdb stores in-frame clones only, minus some. The sample yields approximately 110,000 clones, around 80% seen once. The specimen was PBMCs. The receptors derive from a man aged 30 to 39 in good health and CMV-seropositive. Each CDR3 is given with its conserved first and last residue.

v_call,cdr3_aa
TRBV5-1,CASSSGTDTDTQYF
TRBV28,CASSYVSGEVSNQPQHF
TRBV11-2,CASSLERQGPYNEQFF
TRBV5-1,CASSFIPGNEQFF
TRBV9,CASSPRQSSYNEQFF
TRBV7-8,CASSITDRNSPLHF
TRBV6-5,CASRQGGSYEQYF
TRBV5-6,CASSTTGHSNQPQHF
TRBV4-1,CASSLELAAYEQYF
TRBV4-1,CASSQQAGVPYEQYF
TRBV7-9,CASSLGTSNSPLHF
TRBV19,CASSTNTAGGFNSPLHF
TRBV11-2,CASSYTGGWGTEAFF
TRBV6-5,CASIGDRGIAGELFF
TRBV7-8,CASSHPRGSETQYF
TRBV5-1,CASSADRHEQYF
TRBV4-3,CASSQGQGTIYEQYF
TRBV5-8,CASSPLTGSYEQYF
TRBV7-2,CASSLTGGPIEAFF
TRBV7-9,CASSPQGAGTEAFF
TRBV29-1,CSVDLLAGAQETQYF
TRBV10-1,CASSAGGDGTGELFF
TRBV5-1,CASSWGAEPYEQYF
TRBV7-7,CASSPLAGGYEQYF